This T cell receptor (beta chain) was retrieved from a study of control samples from healthy donors and cancer patients. This clone was counted between two and nine times. TCRdb's copy holds only in-frame clones and misses some; the assay was immunoSEQ multiplex PCR. The repertoire consists of over 100,000 clones, with 85% to 90% occurring once and the leading ten covering under 20%. The trim removed 6 bases at V and 0 bases at J, leaving 3 bases unmatched. The CDR3 is made up of 14 amino acids. Per germline, CDR1 WNHNN and CDR2 SYGVQD (reference sequence). The sequence came from a woman aged 50 to 60 in good health. V gene TRBV10-1 combines with J gene TRBJ1-2; 8 bases match TRBD1. The material sequenced was blood. DNA of the CDR3: TGCGCCAGCAGCGGGACAGGCGCTAACTATGGCTACACCTTC. It specifies CASSGTGANYGYTF.